The sequence of this T cell receptor beta chain was determined in a study of blood T cell repertoires in COVID-19. Study summary: COVID-19 samples, acute and convalescent, were from the United States, Italy and Spain.

As concerns this clone: The conserved final phenylalanine or tryptophan is absent from the CDR3, which likely points to a read error. Because the CDR3's place on the DNA is in doubt, the DNA is left out and the CDR3 is given as listed by TCRdb.

CDR1 is MNHEY, CDR2 SMNVEV, per germline (reference sequence). The CDR3 adds up to 14 amino acids, both ends counted. The data were produced by immunoSEQ multiplex PCR, yet TCRdb's version contains in-frame clones alone and is incomplete. The sample carries 200,000 to 250,000 clones, roughly 84% recorded once. The origin of this receptor is a woman of 80 years or more with acute or convalescent COVID-19. This sequence joins TRBV27 and TRBJ1-2; TRBD1 is taken as the D call from the table, unchecked against the DNA. The sequencing sample was made of peripheral blood. This chain's CDR3 is CASSGRDQGEARFI.